Shown below are 30 T cell receptor beta chains from a single sample sequenced in a study of control samples from healthy donors and cancer patients (dated by TCRdb to 2018 to 2021). Library preparation was by the immunoSEQ multiplex PCR assay. This immuneACCESS table, as held by TCRdb, lists in-frame sequences with V and J called but not all clones. Of the missing ones, under half trace to an unresolved V gene in checked studies; the others have no known cause. Present in this sample are 80,000 or so clones, less than 95% of which were seen just once. 6.2% of the sample rests with the top ten. The specimen sequenced was blood. The receptor source for this set is a middle-aged woman in good health.

This rearrangement joins TRBV18 to TRBJ1-4; no clear D gene. CDR1 and CDR2 (germline): KGHSH, LQKENI. Trimming shortened V by 0 bases and J by 6 bases, and 5 bases separated the two germline ends. The CDR3 contains 13 residues. CDR3 region: CASSPPEDEKLFF. As DNA, the CDR3 is TGTGCCAGCTCACCACCCGAGGATGAAAAACTGTTTTTT.

The rearrangement uses TRBV25-1 and TRBJ1-1; the D is unclear. The V gene lost 4 bases and the J gene lost 3 bases, with 9 bases spanning the gap. The germline gives CDR1 MGHDK, CDR2 SYGVNS. The CDR3 runs 13 residues. The CDR3 nucleotides read TGTGCCAGCAGTGCCGGGTACCACACTGAAGCTTTCTTT. As protein: CASSAGYHTEAFF.

The chain recombines TRBV18 with TRBJ2-7; D possibly corresponds to TRBD1 (6 bases). There are 15 residues in the CDR3. Trimming stripped 2 bases from V and 3 bases from J, with 14 bases between. CDR1 KGHSH and CDR2 LQKENI come from the germline V gene. This CDR3 reads CASSPIQGGGYEQYF. The CDR3 DNA is TGTGCCAGCTCACCAATACAGGGCGGAGGCTACGAGCAGTACTTC.

This rearrangement joins TRBV3-1 (or the pseudogene TRBV3-2) to TRBJ1-2; no reliable D call. This CDR3 has 14 residues. CDR1 is LGHDT and CDR2 is YNNKEL in the germline V gene (reference sequence). With 1 base removed from V and 6 bases from J, the gap between germline ends came to 12 bases. The CDR3 spells CASSQVAGWDGYTF. As DNA, the CDR3 is TGTGCCAGCAGCCAAGTCGCGGGCTGGGATGGCTACACCTTC.

The chain is built from TRBV28 and TRBJ2-2; TRBD1 might be the D (6 bases). Germline V lookup: CDR1 MDHEN, CDR2 SYDVKM. The CDR3 sequence is 15 residues long. Deletions cut 6 bases from V and 2 bases from J, with 13 bases between. The CDR3 spells CASSPQQGNTGELFF. CDR3 sequence (DNA): TGTGCCAGCAGCCCCCAACAGGGTAACACCGGGGAGCTGTTTTTT.

V usage is TRBV5-1 and J usage is TRBJ2-7, with 9 bases lining up with TRBD2. The V segment lost 4 bases and the J segment 4 bases; nucleotides outside the gene matches: 6. The germline CDR1 and CDR2 sequences are SGHRS and YFSETQ. The CDR3 length is 14 residues. The CDR3 reads CASSPSGLAYEQYF. The CDR3 DNA follows: TGCGCCAGCAGCCCGTCGGGACTAGCTTACGAGCAGTACTTC. Full variable domain (missing parts from reference TRBV5-1 and TRBJ2-7): KAGVTQTPRYLIKTRGQQVTLSCSPISGHRSVSWYQQTPGQGLQFLFEYFSETQRNKGNFPGRFSGRQFSNSRSEMNVSTLELGDSALYLCASSPSGLAYEQYFGPGTRLTVT.

The V gene is TRBV13, the J gene TRBJ2-1; TRBD2 agrees at 10 bases. Germline V gives CDR1 PRHDT, CDR2 FYEKMQ (reference sequence). The CDR3 loop spans 17 amino acids. V lost 4 bases to trimming and J lost 7 bases; unmatched junction nucleotides: 13. The CDR3 bases are TGTGCCAGCAGCTCTCCGGAGCGGGGGGGCCTCCGGAATGAGCAGTTCTTC. This gives the protein CASSSPERGGLRNEQFF.

The gene calls are TRBV27 and TRBJ2-7; D remains ambiguous. The CDR3 is 15 amino acids. Germline loops: CDR1 MNHEY, CDR2 SMNVEV (reference sequence). The V and J ends lost 6 bases and 0 bases respectively, with 15 bases between them. The chain's CDR3 is CASSFNWRSSYEQYF. As DNA, the CDR3 is TGTGCCAGCAGCTTCAACTGGCGCAGCTCCTACGAGCAGTACTTC.

This rearrangement joins TRBV9 to TRBJ2-1, with 13 bases fitting TRBD2. J was trimmed by 7 bases and V by 3 bases; bases with no gene match: 7. The CDR3 runs 16 residues. CDR1 is SGDLS, CDR2 YYNGEE, per germline. CDR3 nucleotides: TGTGCCAGCAGCGCTCGACTAGCGGGAGGCGGGAATGAGCAGTTCTTC. Translated, it gives CASSARLAGGGNEQFF.

This chain connects TRBV18 to TRBJ1-1; D is ambiguous. Germline V gene sequence: CDR1 KGHSH, CDR2 LQKENI. The V end lost 0 bases, the J end lost 1 base, and 15 bases lay between the germline ends. The CDR3 consists of 17 residues. CDR3 DNA sequence: TGTGCCAGCTCACCACCGGGGTACCTTAGTCCGAACACTGAAGCTTTCTTT. Protein sequence: CASSPPGYLSPNTEAFF.

This clone was counted only a few times. The chain is built from TRBV2 and TRBJ2-1; D is undetermined. CDR3 size: 11 residues. V dropped 3 bases and J dropped 9 bases, with 6 bases sitting between them. CDR1 and CDR2 from the germline V gene are SNHLY and FYNNEI. In DNA form, the CDR3 reads TGTGCCAGCAGTGATCCCGGTGAGCAGTTCTTC. Protein: CASSDPGEQFF.

This sequence joins TRBV4-1 and TRBJ1-5; tentative D call: TRBD1 (6 bases). Germline-derived CDR1 and CDR2 are MGHRA and YSYEKL. The CDR3 contains 14 residues. Trimming left V 4 bases short and J 5 bases short, with 12 bases between. The DNA of the CDR3 is TGCGCCAGCAGCCCAGGGACAAGAGATCAGCCCCAGCATTTT. Protein product: CASSPGTRDQPQHF.

The chain is built from TRBV5-4 and TRBJ1-1; D is perhaps TRBD1 (5 bases). The CDR3 is 13 residues long. Germline CDR1 reads SGHNT; CDR2 reads YYREEE (reference sequence). The germline V and J ends were trimmed by 3 bases and 10 bases, with 16 bases remaining between them. The CDR3: CASSWPGLEVAFF. The CDR3 DNA reads TGTGCCAGCAGCTGGCCGGGACTTGAGGTAGCTTTCTTT.

The chain employs TRBV25-1 and TRBJ1-1; no clear D gene. This CDR3 has 13 amino acids. Germline values: CDR1 MGHDK, CDR2 SYGVNS. Trimming took off 0 bases at V and 12 bases at J, with 14 bases between the two ends. The chain's CDR3 is CASSEYRAVSTFF. DNA of the CDR3: TGTGCCAGCAGTGAATATAGGGCTGTATCGACTTTCTTT.

The chain couples TRBV14 to TRBJ1-4; possibly TRBD1 for D (6 bases). V was trimmed by 6 bases and J by 4 bases, leaving 15 bases between them. Germline loops: CDR1 SGHDN, CDR2 FVKESK. The CDR3 consists of 15 residues. CDR3 loop: CASSLNTGYNEKLFF. The DNA for the CDR3 is TGTGCCAGCAGTTTGAACACAGGGTATAATGAAAAACTGTTTTTT. The full variable domain, rest sourced from reference TRBV14 and TRBJ1-4, is EAGVTQFPSHSVIEKGQTVTLRCDPISGHDNLYWYRRVMGKEIKFLLHFVKESKQDESGMPNNRFLAERTGGTYSTLKVQPAELEDSGVYFCASSLNTGYNEKLFFGSGTQLSVL.

This clone occurred once. The chain is built from TRBV4-1 and TRBJ1-2; no definite D call. CDR1 is MGHRA and CDR2 is YSYEKL in the germline V gene. Trimming pared 4 bases from V and 1 base from J, leaving 22 bases between. This CDR3 is 18 amino acids long. CDR3 bases: TGCGCCAGCAGCCTTAAACCCCCGGGCGTATTCAATAACTATGGCTACACCTTC. This codes for CASSLKPPGVFNNYGYTF.

V is TRBV5-1 and J is TRBJ2-2; D gene ambiguous. Germline V gene data show CDR1 as SGHRS and CDR2 as YFSETQ. This CDR3 contains 13 residues. Trimming removed 0 bases from V and 7 bases from J, with 7 bases in between. This CDR3 is CASSLGGFGELFF. The CDR3 DNA follows: TGCGCCAGCAGCTTGGGAGGATTCGGGGAGCTGTTTTTT.

CDR3 sequence: CASSFSGGVPYEQYF. CDR3 coding DNA: TGTGCCAGCAGTTTTTCGGGGGGGGTACCCTACGAGCAGTACTTC. The chain links TRBV2 to TRBJ2-7; 8 bases map to TRBD2. Germline CDR1 and CDR2: SNHLY and FYNNEI. The junction had 8 bases not matched to a gene; V was cut back by 5 bases and J by 2 bases. The CDR3 extends over 15 amino acids.

The chain combines TRBV11-2 with TRBJ1-2; D is undetermined. The CDR3 loop spans 13 amino acids. Germline lookup yields CDR1 SGHAT and CDR2 FQNNGV. V was pared by 5 bases and J by 8 bases, with 15 bases between. CDR3 region: CASSPTGYWGYTF. The CDR3 DNA follows: TGTGCCAGCAGCCCAACGGGATATTGGGGCTACACCTTC.

Comments on this clone: One junction end does not reproduce the germline sequence, and a read error may be involved. The rearrangement uses TRBV6-5 and TRBJ2-5; 8 positions match TRBD1. This CDR3 has 13 residues. The V gene's germline CDR1 is MNHEY and CDR2 SVGAGI. The DNA for the CDR3 is TGTGCCAGCAGATGGACAGGGCAAGGGACCCAGTACTTC. Translated: CASRWTGQGTQYF.

The chain couples TRBV7-6 to TRBJ2-5; either TRBD1 or TRBD2 may fit D (5 bases each). Deletions cut 3 bases from V and 6 bases from J, with 8 bases between. Germline loops: CDR1 SGHVS, CDR2 FNYEAQ. This CDR3 spans 12 amino acids. In nucleotides, the CDR3 is TGTGCCAGCAGCTTGGGGGAAAAGACCCAGTACTTC. Translating gives CASSLGEKTQYF.

V is TRBV7-9 and J is TRBJ1-2; TRBD1 is a possible D gene (5 bases). Germline V gene lookup returns CDR1 SEHNR and CDR2 FQNEAQ (reference sequence). The V and J ends lost 5 bases and 4 bases respectively, with 14 bases between them. This CDR3 spans 14 amino acids. The CDR3 nucleotides read TGTGCCAGCAGCCAAGGGACGGTCAGCTATGGCTACACCTTC. Protein sequence: CASSQGTVSYGYTF. Supplemented by reference TRBV7-9 and TRBJ1-2, the full variable domain reads DTGVSQNPRHKITKRGQNVTFRCDPISEHNRLYWYRQTLGQGPEFLTYFQNEAQLEKSRLLSDRFSAERPKGSFSTLEIQRTEQGDSAMYLCASSQGTVSYGYTFGSGTRLTVV.

The chain uses TRBV4-1 and TRBJ2-5; 7 bases are a match to TRBD2. CDR1 MGHRA and CDR2 YSYEKL come from the germline V gene. The CDR3 is made up of 16 amino acids. V dropped 5 bases and J dropped 5; count of bases not matched to a gene: 14. CDR3 bases: TGCGCCAGCAGCTTACCAAAGACTAGCACGCGGGAGACCCAGTACTTC. This gives the protein CASSLPKTSTRETQYF.

The rearrangement joins TRBV10-3 to TRBJ1-5; no firm D call. V dropped 4 bases and J dropped 4 bases, with 8 bases sitting between them. The CDR3 is 13 amino acids. Germline CDR1 is ENHRY and CDR2 is SYGVKD. The CDR3 DNA follows: TGTGCCATCAGTGGGTCCATAAATCAGCCCCAGCATTTT. This codes for CAISGSINQPQHF.

This clone was seen just once. This rearrangement joins TRBV12-3 or TRBV12-4 to TRBJ1-1; D unresolved. The CDR3 consists of 13 residues. With 5 bases removed from V and 1 base from J, the gap between germline ends came to 8 bases. Written as DNA, the CDR3 is TGTGCCAGCAGTGCCACGGAGAACACTGAAGCTTTCTTT. Amino acid sequence: CASSATENTEAFF.

This chain connects TRBV5-1 to TRBJ2-3; tentatively, D is TRBD1 or TRBD2 (5 bases each). This CDR3 contains 14 residues. Germline-derived CDR1 and CDR2 are SGHRS and YFSETQ. V was clipped by 3 bases and J by 2 bases, with 10 bases between them. CDR3 sequence (DNA): TGCGCCAGCAGCTCCGGGACCAACACAGATACGCAGTATTTT. Amino acid sequence: CASSSGTNTDTQYF.

The chain recombines TRBV18 with TRBJ1-2, with 10 bases aligning to TRBD1. V was clipped by 3 bases and J by 1 base; unmatched bases: 11. The CDR3 totals 18 residues. Germline assignment: CDR1 KGHSH and CDR2 LQKENI. CDR3 residues: CASSPLELGQGDNYGYTF. Written as DNA, the CDR3 is TGTGCCAGCTCACCCCTTGAGTTAGGACAGGGGGATAACTATGGCTACACCTTC.

This clone was recorded only once. This rearrangement joins TRBV28 to TRBJ2-1, with 7 bases matching TRBD2. Germline V gene data show CDR1 as MDHEN and CDR2 as SYDVKM. J gave up 6 bases and V 2 bases, and 13 bases lay outside the gene matches. The CDR3 has 17 residues. The CDR3 nucleotides read TGTGCCAGCAGTTTAAGAGGATGGGAGGGCCTTATCAATGAGCAGTTCTTC. Translated, it gives CASSLRGWEGLINEQFF.

The V gene is TRBV12-3 or TRBV12-4, the J gene TRBJ1-2, with TRBD1 identical over 7 bases. Trimming took 7 bases from V and 6 from J; bases not matched to a gene: 8. The CDR3 sequence is 13 residues long. The CDR3 sequence is CASNQDRIHGYTF. DNA for the CDR3: TGTGCCAGCAACCAGGACAGGATCCATGGCTACACCTTC.

V gene TRBV6-1 combines with J gene TRBJ1-4, with D maybe TRBD1 (5 bases). The CDR3 is 15 amino acids. CDR1 and CDR2 (germline): MNHNS, SASEGT. With 2 bases removed from V and 8 bases from J, the gap between germline ends came to 15 bases. This CDR3 is CASSEFTGGGEKLFF. CDR3 sequence (DNA): TGTGCCAGCAGTGAATTCACGGGGGGAGGGGAAAAACTGTTTTTT.